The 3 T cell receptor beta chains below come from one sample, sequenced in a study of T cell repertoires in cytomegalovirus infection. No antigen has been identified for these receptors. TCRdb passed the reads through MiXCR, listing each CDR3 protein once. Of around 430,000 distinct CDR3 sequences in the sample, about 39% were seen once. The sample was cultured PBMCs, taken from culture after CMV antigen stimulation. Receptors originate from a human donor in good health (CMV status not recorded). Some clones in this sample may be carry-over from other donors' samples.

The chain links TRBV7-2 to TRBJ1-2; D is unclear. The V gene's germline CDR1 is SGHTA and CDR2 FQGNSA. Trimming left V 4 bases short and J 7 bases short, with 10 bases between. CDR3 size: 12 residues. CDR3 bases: TGTGCCAGCAGCTCCCCCTCGGGTGGCTACACCTTC. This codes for CASSSPSGGYTF.

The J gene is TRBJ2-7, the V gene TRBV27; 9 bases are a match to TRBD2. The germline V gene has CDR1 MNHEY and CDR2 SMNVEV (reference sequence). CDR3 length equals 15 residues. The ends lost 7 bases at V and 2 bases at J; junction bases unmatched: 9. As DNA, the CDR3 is TGTGCCAGCACCATAAAGGGACTAGCTCCCTACGAGCAGTACTTC. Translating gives CASTIKGLAPYEQYF.

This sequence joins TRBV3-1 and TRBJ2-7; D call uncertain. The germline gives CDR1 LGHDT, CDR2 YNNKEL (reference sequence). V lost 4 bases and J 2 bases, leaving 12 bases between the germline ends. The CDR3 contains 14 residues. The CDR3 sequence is CASSPSIEPYEQYF. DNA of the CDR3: TGTGCCAGCAGCCCCTCTATTGAGCCCTACGAGCAGTACTTC.